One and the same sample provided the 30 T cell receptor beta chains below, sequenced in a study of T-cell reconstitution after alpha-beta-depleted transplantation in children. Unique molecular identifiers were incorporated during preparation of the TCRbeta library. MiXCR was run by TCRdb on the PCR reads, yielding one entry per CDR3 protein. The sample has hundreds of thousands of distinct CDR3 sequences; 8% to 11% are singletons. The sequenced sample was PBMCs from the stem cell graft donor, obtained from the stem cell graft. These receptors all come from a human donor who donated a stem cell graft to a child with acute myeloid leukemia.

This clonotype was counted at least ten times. The CDR3 spells CSARGLAGVRNTGELFF. In DNA form, the CDR3 reads TGCAGTGCTAGAGGACTAGCGGGAGTGAGGAACACCGGGGAGCTGTTTTTT. The chain links TRBV20-1 to TRBJ2-2; 12 bases line up with TRBD2. The J segment lost 1 base and the V segment lost 1 base, leaving 4 bases of the junction unmatched. There are 17 residues in the CDR3. The germline V gene has CDR1 DFQATT and CDR2 SNEGSKA (reference sequence).

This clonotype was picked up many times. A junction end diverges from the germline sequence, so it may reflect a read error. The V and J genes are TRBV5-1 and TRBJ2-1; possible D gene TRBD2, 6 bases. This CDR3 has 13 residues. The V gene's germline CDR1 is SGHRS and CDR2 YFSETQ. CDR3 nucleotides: TGTGCCAGCAGTTTGGCGGGAAACAATGAGCAGTTCTTC. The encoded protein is CASSLAGNNEQFF.

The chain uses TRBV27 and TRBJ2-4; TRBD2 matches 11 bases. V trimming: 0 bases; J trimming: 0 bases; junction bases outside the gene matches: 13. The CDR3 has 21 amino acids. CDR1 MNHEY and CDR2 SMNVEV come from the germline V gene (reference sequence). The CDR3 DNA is TGTGCCAGCAGTTTATCGCGGCTAGCGGGAGGAAAAGTTGTAGCCAAAAACATTCAGTACTTC. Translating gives CASSLSRLAGGKVVAKNIQYF.

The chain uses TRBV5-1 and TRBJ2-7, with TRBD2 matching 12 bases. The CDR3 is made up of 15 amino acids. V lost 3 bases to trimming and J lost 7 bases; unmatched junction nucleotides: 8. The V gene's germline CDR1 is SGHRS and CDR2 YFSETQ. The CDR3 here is CASSSPTSGRSEQYF. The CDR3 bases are TGCGCCAGCAGCTCCCCGACTAGCGGGAGATCAGAGCAGTACTTC.

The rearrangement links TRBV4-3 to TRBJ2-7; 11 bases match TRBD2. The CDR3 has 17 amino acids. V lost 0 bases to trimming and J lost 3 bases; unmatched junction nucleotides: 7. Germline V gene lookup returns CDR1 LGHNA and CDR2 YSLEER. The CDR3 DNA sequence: TGCGCCAGCAGCCAAGATCCCGGGACTAGCGGTCTCTACGAGCAGTACTTC. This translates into CASSQDPGTSGLYEQYF.

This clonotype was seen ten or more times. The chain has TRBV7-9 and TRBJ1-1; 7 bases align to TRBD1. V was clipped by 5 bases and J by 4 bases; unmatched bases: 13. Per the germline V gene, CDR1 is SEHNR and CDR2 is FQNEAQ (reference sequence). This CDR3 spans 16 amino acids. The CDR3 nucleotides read TGTGCCAGCAGCCTCACTAACAGGGGAAGGGCCACTGAAGCTTTCTTT. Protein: CASSLTNRGRATEAFF.

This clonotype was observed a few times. The CDR3 loop is CASTDRAGGYTF. The CDR3 DNA sequence: TGTGCCAGCACCGACAGGGCCGGAGGCTACACCTTC. The chain joins TRBV12-3 or TRBV12-4 to TRBJ1-2, with TRBD1 identical over 7 bases. V gave up 7 bases and J gave up 8 bases; unmatched junction bases: 7. CDR3 length: 12 amino acids.

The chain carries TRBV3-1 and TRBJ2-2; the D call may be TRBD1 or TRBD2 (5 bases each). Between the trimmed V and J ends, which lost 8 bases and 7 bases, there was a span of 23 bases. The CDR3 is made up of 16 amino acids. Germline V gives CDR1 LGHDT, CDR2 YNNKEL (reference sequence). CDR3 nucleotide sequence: TGTGCCAGCTCCGGGATTTTCCGGGGCCTCGGCGGGGAGCTGTTTTTT. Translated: CASSGIFRGLGGELFF.

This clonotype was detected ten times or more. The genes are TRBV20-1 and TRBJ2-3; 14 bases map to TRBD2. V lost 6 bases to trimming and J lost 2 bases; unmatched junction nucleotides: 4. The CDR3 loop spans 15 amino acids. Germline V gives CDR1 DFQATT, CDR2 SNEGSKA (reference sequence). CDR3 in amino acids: CSARTSGRHTDTQYF. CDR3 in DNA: TGCAGTGCAAGGACTAGCGGGAGGCACACAGATACGCAGTATTTT.

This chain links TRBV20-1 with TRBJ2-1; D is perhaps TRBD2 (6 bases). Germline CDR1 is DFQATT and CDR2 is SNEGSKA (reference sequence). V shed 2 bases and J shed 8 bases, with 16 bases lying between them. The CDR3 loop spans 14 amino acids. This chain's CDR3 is CSARRRDPIDEQFF. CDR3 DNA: TGCAGTGCTAGACGGCGGGATCCAATCGATGAGCAGTTCTTC.

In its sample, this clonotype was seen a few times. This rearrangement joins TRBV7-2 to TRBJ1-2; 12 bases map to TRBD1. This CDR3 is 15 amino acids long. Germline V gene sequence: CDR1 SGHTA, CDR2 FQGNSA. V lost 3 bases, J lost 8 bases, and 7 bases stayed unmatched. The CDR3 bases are TGTGCCAGCAGCTTGGCGGGACAGGGGGCACGGGGCTACACCTTC. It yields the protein CASSLAGQGARGYTF. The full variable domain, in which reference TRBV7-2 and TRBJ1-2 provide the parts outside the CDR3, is GAGVSQSPSNKVTEKGKDVELRCDPISGHTALYWYRQSLGQGLEFLIYFQGNSAPDKSGLPSDRFSAERTGGSVSTLTIQRTQQEDSAVYLCASSLAGQGARGYTFGSGTRLTVV.

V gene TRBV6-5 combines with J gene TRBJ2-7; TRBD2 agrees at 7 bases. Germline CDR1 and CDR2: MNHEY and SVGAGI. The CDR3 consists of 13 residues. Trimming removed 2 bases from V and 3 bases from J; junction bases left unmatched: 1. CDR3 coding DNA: TGTGCCAGCAGTTACCAGCGGGGCTACGAGCAGTACTTC. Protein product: CASSYQRGYEQYF.

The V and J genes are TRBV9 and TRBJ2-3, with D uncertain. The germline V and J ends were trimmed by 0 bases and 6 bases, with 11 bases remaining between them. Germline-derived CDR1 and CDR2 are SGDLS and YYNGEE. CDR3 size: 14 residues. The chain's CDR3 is CASSVDPPPDTQYF. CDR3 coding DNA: TGTGCCAGCAGCGTAGACCCACCCCCGGATACGCAGTATTTT. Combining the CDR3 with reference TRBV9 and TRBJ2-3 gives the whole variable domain DSGVTQTPKHLITATGQRVTLRCSPRSGDLSVYWYQQSLDQGLQFLIQYYNGEERAKGNILERFSAQQFPDLHSELNLSSLELGDSALYFCASSVDPPPDTQYFGPGTRLTVL.

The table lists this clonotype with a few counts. CDR3 residues: CASSPRNGGETEAFF. In nucleotides, the CDR3 is TGTGCCAGCTCCCCCAGGAACGGGGGCGAAACTGAAGCTTTCTTT. The chain combines TRBV18 with TRBJ1-1; perhaps TRBD1 as D (6 bases). This CDR3 region has 15 residues. Germline CDR1 is KGHSH and CDR2 is LQKENI. V lost 6 bases to trimming and J lost 5 bases, with 19 bases between them.

The DNA of the CDR3 is TGTGCCAGCAGTCCCCCGGGGGCAGCGAGAAACTATGGCTACACCTTC. Translation gives CASSPPGAARNYGYTF. The chain uses TRBV28 and TRBJ1-2; maybe TRBD1 (6 bases). The CDR3 spans 16 residues. Germline V CDR1 and CDR2: MDHEN, SYDVKM. Trimming shortened V by 5 bases and J by 2 bases, and 18 bases separated the two germline ends.

The CDR3 protein is CASSRLANTGELFF. The CDR3 coding sequence is TGTGCCAGCAGCCGACTCGCGAACACCGGGGAGCTGTTTTTT. The genes are TRBV7-9 and TRBJ2-2; D remains ambiguous. V was trimmed by 5 bases and J by 0 bases, leaving 7 bases between them. This CDR3 spans 14 amino acids. Germline V lookup: CDR1 SEHNR, CDR2 FQNEAQ (reference sequence).

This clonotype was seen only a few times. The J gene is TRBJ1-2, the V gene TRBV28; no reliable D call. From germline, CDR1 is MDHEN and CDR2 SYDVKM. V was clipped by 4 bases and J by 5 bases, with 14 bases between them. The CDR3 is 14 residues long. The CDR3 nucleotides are TGTGCCAGCAGTTACGATCTAAGACCTTATGGCTACACCTTC. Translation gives CASSYDLRPYGYTF.

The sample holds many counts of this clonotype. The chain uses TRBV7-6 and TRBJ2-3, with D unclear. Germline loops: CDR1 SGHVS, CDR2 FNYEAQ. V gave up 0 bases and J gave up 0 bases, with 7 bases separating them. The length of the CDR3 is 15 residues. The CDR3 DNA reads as TGTGCCAGCAGCTTAGCGCACGGCAGCACAGATACGCAGTATTTT. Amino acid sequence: CASSLAHGSTDTQYF. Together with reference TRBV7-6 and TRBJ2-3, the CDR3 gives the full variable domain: GAGVSQSPRYKVTKRGQDVALRCDPISGHVSLYWYRQALGQGPEFLTYFNYEAQQDKSGLPNDRFSAERPEGSISTLTIQRTEQRDSAMYRCASSLAHGSTDTQYFGPGTRLTVL.

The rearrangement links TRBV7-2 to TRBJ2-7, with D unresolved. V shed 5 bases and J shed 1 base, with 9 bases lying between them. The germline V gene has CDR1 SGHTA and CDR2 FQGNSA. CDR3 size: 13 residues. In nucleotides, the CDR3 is TGTGCCAGCAGCCAGACCTATTCCTACGAGCAGTACTTC. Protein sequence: CASSQTYSYEQYF. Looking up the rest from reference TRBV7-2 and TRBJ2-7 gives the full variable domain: GAGVSQSPSNKVTEKGKDVELRCDPISGHTALYWYRQSLGQGLEFLIYFQGNSAPDKSGLPSDRFSAERTGGSVSTLTIQRTQQEDSAVYLCASSQTYSYEQYFGPGTRLTVT.

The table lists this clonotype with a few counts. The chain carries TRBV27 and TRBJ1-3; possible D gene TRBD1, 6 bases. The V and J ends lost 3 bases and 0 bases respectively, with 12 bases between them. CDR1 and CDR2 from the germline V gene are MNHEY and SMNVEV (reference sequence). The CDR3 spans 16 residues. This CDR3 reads CASSLTGLFSGNTIYF. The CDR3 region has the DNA TGTGCCAGCAGTTTGACAGGTCTATTCTCTGGAAACACCATATATTTT.

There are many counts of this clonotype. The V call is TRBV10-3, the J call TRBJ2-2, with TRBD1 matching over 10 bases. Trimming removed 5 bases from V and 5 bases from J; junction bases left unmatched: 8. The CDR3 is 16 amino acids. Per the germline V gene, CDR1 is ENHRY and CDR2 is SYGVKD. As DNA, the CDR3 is TGTGCCATCAGTTACCTGACAGGGGGCAGGACCGGGGAGCTGTTTTTT. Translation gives CAISYLTGGRTGELFF.

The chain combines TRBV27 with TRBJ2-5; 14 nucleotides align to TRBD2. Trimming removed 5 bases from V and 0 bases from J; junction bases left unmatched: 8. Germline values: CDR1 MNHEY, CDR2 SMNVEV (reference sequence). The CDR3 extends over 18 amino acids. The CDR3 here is CASSPGTSGRIDQETQYF. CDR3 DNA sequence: TGTGCCAGCAGTCCGGGGACTAGCGGGAGAATCGACCAAGAGACCCAGTACTTC.

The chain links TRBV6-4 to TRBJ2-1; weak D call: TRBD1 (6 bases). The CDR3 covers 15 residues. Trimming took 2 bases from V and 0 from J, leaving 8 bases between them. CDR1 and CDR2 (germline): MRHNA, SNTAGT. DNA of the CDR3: TGTGCCAGCAGTGACGAGGGGGACTCCTACAATGAGCAGTTCTTC. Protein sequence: CASSDEGDSYNEQFF.

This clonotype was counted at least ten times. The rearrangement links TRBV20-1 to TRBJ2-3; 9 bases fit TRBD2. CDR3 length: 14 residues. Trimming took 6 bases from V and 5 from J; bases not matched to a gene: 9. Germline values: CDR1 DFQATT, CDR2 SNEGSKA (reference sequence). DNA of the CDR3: TGCAGTGCCCCCCCCAGCGGGAGGAGAGATACGCAGTATTTT. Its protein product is CSAPPSGRRDTQYF.

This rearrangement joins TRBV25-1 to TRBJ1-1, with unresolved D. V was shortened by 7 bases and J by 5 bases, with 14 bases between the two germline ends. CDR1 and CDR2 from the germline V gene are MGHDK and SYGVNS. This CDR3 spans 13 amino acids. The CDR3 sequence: CASTSGMGTEAFF. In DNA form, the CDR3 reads TGTGCCAGCACCTCGGGTATGGGAACTGAAGCTTTCTTT.

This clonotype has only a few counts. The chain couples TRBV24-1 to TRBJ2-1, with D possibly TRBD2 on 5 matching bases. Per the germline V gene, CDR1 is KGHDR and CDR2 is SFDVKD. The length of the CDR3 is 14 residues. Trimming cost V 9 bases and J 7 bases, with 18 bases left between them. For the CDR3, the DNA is TGTGCCACCGGTCATAGGCGGGCCGGAAATGAGCAGTTCTTC. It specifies CATGHRRAGNEQFF.

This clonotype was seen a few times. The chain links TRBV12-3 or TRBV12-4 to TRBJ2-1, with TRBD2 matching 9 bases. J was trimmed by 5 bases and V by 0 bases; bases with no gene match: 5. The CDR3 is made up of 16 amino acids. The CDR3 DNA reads TGTGCCAGCAGTTTAGCGCGTACTAGCGGGCACAATGAGCAGTTCTTC. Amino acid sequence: CASSLARTSGHNEQFF.

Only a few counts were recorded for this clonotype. The CDR3 bases are TGTGCCAGCGGGTCCAAGGGCCTTCCCTACGAGCAGTACTTC. Protein: CASGSKGLPYEQYF. V is TRBV2 and J is TRBJ2-7; no clear D. The V gene lost 8 bases and the J gene lost 2 bases, with 16 bases spanning the gap. The CDR3 runs 14 residues. Germline CDR1 and CDR2: SNHLY and FYNNEI.

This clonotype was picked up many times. CDR3 DNA sequence: TGTGCCAGCAGCTTAGCGCAGGGGGAGGATGAAAAACTGTTTTTT. This gives the protein CASSLAQGEDEKLFF. This chain uses TRBV7-9 with TRBJ1-4; 7 bases are a match to TRBD1. Germline CDR1 reads SEHNR; CDR2 reads FQNEAQ (reference sequence). The ends lost 0 bases at V and 6 bases at J; junction bases unmatched: 4. CDR3 length equals 15 residues.

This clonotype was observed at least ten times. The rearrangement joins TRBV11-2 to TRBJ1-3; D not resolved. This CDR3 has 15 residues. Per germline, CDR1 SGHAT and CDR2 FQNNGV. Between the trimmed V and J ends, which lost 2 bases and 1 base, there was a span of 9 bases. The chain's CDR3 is CASSLNTKSGNTIYF. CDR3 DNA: TGTGCCAGCAGCTTAAATACAAAATCTGGAAACACCATATATTTT. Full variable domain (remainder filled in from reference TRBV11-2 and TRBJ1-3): EAGVAQSPRYKIIEKRQSVAFWCNPISGHATLYWYQQILGQGPKLLIQFQNNGVVDDSQLPKDRFSAERLKGVDSTLKIQPAKLEDSAVYLCASSLNTKSGNTIYFGEGSWLTVV.